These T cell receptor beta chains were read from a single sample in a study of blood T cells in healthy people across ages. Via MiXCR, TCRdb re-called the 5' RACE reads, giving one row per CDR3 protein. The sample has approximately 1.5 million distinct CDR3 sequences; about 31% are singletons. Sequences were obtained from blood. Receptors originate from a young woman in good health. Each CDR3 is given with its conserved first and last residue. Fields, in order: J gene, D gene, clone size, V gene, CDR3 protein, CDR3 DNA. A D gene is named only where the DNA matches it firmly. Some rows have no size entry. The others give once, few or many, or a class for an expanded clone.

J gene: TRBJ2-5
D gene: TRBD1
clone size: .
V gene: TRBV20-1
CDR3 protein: CSASERIGQGDEQYF
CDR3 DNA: TGCAGTGCTAGTGAGCGAATCGGACAGGGGGATGAGCAGTACTTC

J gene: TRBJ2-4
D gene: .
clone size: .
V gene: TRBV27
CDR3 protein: CASSLRGVEYF
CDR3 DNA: TGTGCCAGCAGTTTGAGGGGGGTTGAGTACTTC

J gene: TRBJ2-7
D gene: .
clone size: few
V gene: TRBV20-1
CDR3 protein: CNARVGSYEQYF
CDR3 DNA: TGCAATGCTAGAGTTGGTTCCTACGAGCAGTACTTC

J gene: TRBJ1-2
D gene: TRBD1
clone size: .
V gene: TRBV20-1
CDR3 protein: CSAPPTGGSGYTF
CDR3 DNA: TGCAGTGCTCCGCCGACAGGGGGCTCTGGCTACACCTTC

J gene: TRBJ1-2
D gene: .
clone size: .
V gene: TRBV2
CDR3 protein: CASSEALRGRRYGYTF
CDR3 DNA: TGTGCCAGCAGTGAAGCTTTAAGAGGCAGACGCTATGGCTACACCTTC

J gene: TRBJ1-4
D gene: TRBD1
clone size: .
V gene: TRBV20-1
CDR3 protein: CSALDRGGNEKLFF
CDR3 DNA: TGCAGTGCTCTGGACAGGGGAGGGAATGAAAAACTGTTTTTT

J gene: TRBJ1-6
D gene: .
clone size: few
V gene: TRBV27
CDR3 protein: CASSLWASSPLHF
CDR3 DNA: TGTGCCAGCAGTTTATGGGCGAGCTCACCCCTCCACTTT

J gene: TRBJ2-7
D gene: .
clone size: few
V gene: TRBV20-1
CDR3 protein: CSATHTPYEQYF
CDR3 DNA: TGCAGTGCTACCCACACCCCCTACGAGCAGTACTTC

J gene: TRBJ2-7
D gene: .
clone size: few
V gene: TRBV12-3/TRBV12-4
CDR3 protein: CASSFSVRYEQYF
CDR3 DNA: TGTGCCAGCAGTTTTTCGGTCAGGTACGAGCAGTACTTC

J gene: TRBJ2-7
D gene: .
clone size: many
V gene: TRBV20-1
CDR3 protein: CSARDRGGPSSYEQYF
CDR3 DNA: TGCAGTGCTAGAGATAGGGGGGGCCCTAGCTCCTACGAGCAGTACTTC

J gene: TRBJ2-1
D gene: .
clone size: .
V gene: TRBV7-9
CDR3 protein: CASSLGDTGRLDGQFF
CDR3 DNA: TGTGCCAGCAGCTTAGGGGATACGGGCAGGCTCGATGGGCAGTTCTTC

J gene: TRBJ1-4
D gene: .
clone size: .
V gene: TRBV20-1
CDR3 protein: CSARVGLFTTNEKLFF
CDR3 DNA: TGCAGTGCTAGGGTTGGACTTTTTACAACTAATGAAAAACTGTTTTTT

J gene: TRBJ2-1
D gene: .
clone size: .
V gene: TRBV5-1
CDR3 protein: CASSLGAGADYNEQFF
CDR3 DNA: TGCGCCAGCAGCTTGGGGGCGGGCGCGGACTACAATGAGCAGTTCTTC

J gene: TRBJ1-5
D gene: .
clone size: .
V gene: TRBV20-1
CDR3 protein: CSASFVGQPQHF
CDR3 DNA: TGCAGTGCTAGTTTTGTAGGGCAGCCCCAGCATTTT

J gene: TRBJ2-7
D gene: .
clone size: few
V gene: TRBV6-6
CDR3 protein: CASGTYSSYEQYF
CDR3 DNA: TGTGCCAGCGGTACCTACAGTTCCTACGAGCAGTACTTC

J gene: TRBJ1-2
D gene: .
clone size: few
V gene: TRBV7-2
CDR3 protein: CASSLQVTYYGYTF
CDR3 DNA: TGTGCCAGCAGCTTACAGGTCACCTACTATGGCTACACCTTC

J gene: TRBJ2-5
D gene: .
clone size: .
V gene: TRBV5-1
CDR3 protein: CASIPRDGGGGETQYF
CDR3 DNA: TGCGCCAGCATCCCTCGGGATGGGGGAGGAGGAGAGACCCAGTACTTC

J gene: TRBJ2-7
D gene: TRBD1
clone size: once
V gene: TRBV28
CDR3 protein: CASSTWTGPSYEQYF
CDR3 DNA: TGTGCCAGCAGTACCTGGACAGGGCCTTCCTACGAGCAGTACTTC

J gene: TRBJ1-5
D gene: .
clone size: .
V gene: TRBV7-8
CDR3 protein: CASSPERLGYNQPQHF
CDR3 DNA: TGTGCCAGCAGCCCCGAAAGGTTAGGGTACAATCAGCCCCAGCATTTT

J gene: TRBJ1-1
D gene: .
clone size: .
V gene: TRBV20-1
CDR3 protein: CSARDPIHPNTEAFF
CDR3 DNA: TGCAGTGCTAGAGATCCAATACATCCGAACACTGAAGCTTTCTTT

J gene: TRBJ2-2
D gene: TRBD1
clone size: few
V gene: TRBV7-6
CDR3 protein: CASSFRDRNAGELFF
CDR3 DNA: TGTGCCAGCAGCTTCAGGGACAGGAACGCCGGGGAGCTGTTTTTT

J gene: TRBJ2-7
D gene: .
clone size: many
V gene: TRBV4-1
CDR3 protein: CASSQDFRYEQYF
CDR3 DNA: TGCGCCAGCAGCCAAGATTTCCGCTACGAGCAGTACTTC

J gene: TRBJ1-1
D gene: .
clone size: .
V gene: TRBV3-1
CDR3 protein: CASSQDEVLNTEAFF
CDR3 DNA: TGTGCCAGCAGCCAAGACGAGGTCTTGAACACTGAAGCTTTCTTT

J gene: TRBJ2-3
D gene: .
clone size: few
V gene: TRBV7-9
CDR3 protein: CASSRQIDTQYF
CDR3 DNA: TGTGCCAGCAGCCGCCAAATAGATACGCAGTATTTT

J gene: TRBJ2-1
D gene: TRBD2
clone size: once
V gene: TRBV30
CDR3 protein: CASTTSGEPYNEQFF
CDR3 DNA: TGTGCCTCCACGACTAGCGGGGAACCCTACAATGAGCAGTTCTTC

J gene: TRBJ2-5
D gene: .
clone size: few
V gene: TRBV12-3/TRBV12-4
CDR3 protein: CASSSSQGYETQYF
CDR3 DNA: TGTGCCAGCAGTTCGTCGCAGGGATACGAGACCCAGTACTTC

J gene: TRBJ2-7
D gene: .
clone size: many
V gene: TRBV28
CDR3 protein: CASREAAGSYEQYF
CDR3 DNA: TGTGCCAGCAGAGAGGCGGCAGGCTCCTACGAGCAGTACTTC

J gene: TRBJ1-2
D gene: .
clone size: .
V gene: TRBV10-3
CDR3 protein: CAISDLDPYGYTF
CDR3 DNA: TGTGCCATCAGTGACCTGGACCCCTATGGCTACACCTTC

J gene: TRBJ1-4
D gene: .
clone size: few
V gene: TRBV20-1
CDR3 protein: CSAGWRGFKEKLFF
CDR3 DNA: TGCAGTGCTGGCTGGCGGGGGTTTAAGGAAAAACTGTTTTTT

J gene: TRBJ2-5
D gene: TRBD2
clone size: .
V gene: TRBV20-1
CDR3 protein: CSADDTRIAGGVLEETQYF
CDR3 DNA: TGCAGTGCTGACGACACTCGTATAGCGGGGGGCGTTTTGGAAGAGACCCAGTACTTC

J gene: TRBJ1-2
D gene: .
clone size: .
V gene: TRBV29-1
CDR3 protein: CSVDGGREYGYTF
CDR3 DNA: TGCAGCGTTGATGGGGGGCGGGAGTATGGCTACACCTTC

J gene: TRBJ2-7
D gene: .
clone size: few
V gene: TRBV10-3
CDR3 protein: CAISERASEQYF
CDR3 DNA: TGTGCCATCAGTGAGCGAGCCTCCGAGCAGTACTTC

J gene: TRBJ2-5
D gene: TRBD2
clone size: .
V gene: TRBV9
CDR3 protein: CASSATTSGITQYF
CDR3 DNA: TGTGCCAGCAGCGCGACGACTAGCGGGATAACCCAGTACTTC

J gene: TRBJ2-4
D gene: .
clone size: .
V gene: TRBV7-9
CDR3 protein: CASSSGGVDIQYF
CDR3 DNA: TGTGCCAGCAGCTCGGGGGGCGTAGACATTCAGTACTTC

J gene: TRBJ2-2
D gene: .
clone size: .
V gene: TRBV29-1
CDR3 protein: CSVEGRATGERFF
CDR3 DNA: TGCAGCGTTGAAGGCAGGGCGACCGGGGAGCGGTTTTTT

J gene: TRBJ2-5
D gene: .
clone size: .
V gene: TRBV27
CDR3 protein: CASRDEGFAGETQYF
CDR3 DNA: TGTGCCAGCAGGGACGAAGGGTTTGCGGGGGAGACCCAGTACTTC

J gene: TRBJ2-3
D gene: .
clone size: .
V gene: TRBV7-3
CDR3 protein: CASRYQGRRTDTQYF
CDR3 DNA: TGTGCCAGCAGGTACCAGGGGCGGAGAACAGATACGCAGTATTTT

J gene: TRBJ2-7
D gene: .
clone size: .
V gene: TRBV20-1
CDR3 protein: CSARDNRVFNEQYF
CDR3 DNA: TGCAGTGCTAGAGATAACAGGGTATTCAATGAGCAGTACTTC

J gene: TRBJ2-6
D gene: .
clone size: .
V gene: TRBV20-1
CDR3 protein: CSAFLSGANVLTF
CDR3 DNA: TGCAGTGCTTTTCTCTCTGGGGCCAACGTCCTGACTTTC

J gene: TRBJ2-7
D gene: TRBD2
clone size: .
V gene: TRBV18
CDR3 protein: CASSPLRERECEQYF
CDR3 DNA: TGTGCCAGCTCACCACTACGCGAGCGGGAGTGCGAGCAGTACTTC